The present T cell receptor (beta chain) was sequenced within a study of blood T cells in healthy people across ages. With a J-beta primer mix and a sample-barcoded 5' primer, a second PCR ran about 6 to 11 cycles. From the 5' RACE reads, TCRdb called clonotypes with MiXCR, one entry per CDR3 protein. Here the sample spans some 1,500,000 distinct CDR3 sequences, approximately 42% being singletons. This CDR3 has 10 amino acids. Looked up from germline, CDR1 is MDHEN and CDR2 is SYDVKM. On this clonotype: At one of its ends the junction is not consistent with the germline gene, which may arise from a read error.

Each donor's blood draw was 7.5 to 10 milliliters of peripheral blood. This TCR derives from a woman between 18 and 29 years old in good health. V usage is TRBV28 and J usage is TRBJ1-1; D call uncertain. The sequenced material came from blood. The CDR3 DNA follows: TGTACCAGCAGTCACCAAAAAGCTTTCTTT. It translates to CTSSHQKAFF.